The 22 T cell receptor beta chains below all came from one sample that was sequenced in a study of blood T cell repertoires in COVID-19. The method was immunoSEQ multiplex PCR; TCRdb's version includes in-frame clones alone and lacks a portion of them. The sample has 150,000 to 200,000 clones; around four fifths are singletons. Input material: PBMCs or T cells enriched from blood (not recorded which). These receptors originate from a woman aged 45-59 years who had recovered from COVID-19.

The V gene is TRBV7-8, the J gene TRBJ2-1; weak D call: TRBD2 (6 bases). V lost 5 bases and J lost 2, with 16 bases in between. Per germline, CDR1 SGHVS and CDR2 FQNEAQ. This CDR3 spans 16 amino acids. As DNA, the CDR3 is TGTGCCAGCAGCGCCCCTCTGCGGGGCCCCTACAATGAGCAGTTCTTC. This codes for CASSAPLRGPYNEQFF.

V is TRBV5-1 and J is TRBJ2-3; possibly TRBD2 for D (7 bases). CDR3 size: 16 residues. The germline CDR1 and CDR2 sequences are SGHRS and YFSETQ. V lost 1 base to trimming and J lost 2 bases, with 14 bases between them. In DNA form, the CDR3 reads TGCGCCAGCAGCTTGATGGGGCGGGGGCCCACAGATACGCAGTATTTT. This codes for CASSLMGRGPTDTQYF.

This sequence joins TRBV18 and TRBJ1-1; 8 nucleotides agree with TRBD1. There are 15 residues in the CDR3. Per germline, CDR1 KGHSH and CDR2 LQKENI. The V segment lost 4 bases and the J segment 1 base; nucleotides outside the gene matches: 5. The CDR3 DNA follows: TGTGCCAGCTCACTCCGACAGGGGAAGAACACTGAAGCTTTCTTT. This codes for CASSLRQGKNTEAFF. The full variable domain, its missing parts supplied by reference TRBV18 and TRBJ1-1, is NAGVMQNPRHLVRRRGQEARLRCSPMKGHSHVYWYRQLPEEGLKFMVYLQKENIIDESGMPKERFSAEFPKEGPSILRIQQVVRGDSAAYFCASSLRQGKNTEAFFGQGTRLTVV.

A few counts support this clone. J is TRBJ2-2 and V is TRBV18; perhaps TRBD1 as D (6 bases). CDR1 is KGHSH, CDR2 LQKENI, per germline. Trimming cost V 6 bases and J 6 bases, with 8 bases left between them. There are 12 residues in the CDR3. The CDR3 bases are TGTGCCAGCTCCCAGGGGTCCGGGGAGCTGTTTTTT. Its protein product is CASSQGSGELFF.

J is TRBJ2-2 and V is TRBV15; 8 bases are shared with TRBD2. V lost 8 bases and J lost 2; bases outside the gene matches: 10. The CDR3 sequence is 16 residues long. CDR1 is LNHNV, CDR2 YYDKDF, per germline (reference sequence). The CDR3 protein is CATPRRVAGNTGELFF. In nucleotides, the CDR3 is TGTGCCACCCCGCGGAGGGTAGCGGGAAACACCGGGGAGCTGTTTTTT.

The gene calls are TRBV7-2 and TRBJ1-5, with a possible D match to TRBD1 (6 bases). With 2 bases removed from V and 5 bases from J, the gap between germline ends came to 16 bases. Germline V lookup: CDR1 SGHTA, CDR2 FQGNSA. This CDR3 has 16 residues. CDR3 nucleotide sequence: TGTGCCAGCAGCTTAAATTTCCGGGGGGCGGATCAGCCCCAGCATTTT. Amino acid sequence: CASSLNFRGADQPQHF.

The chain combines TRBV29-1 with TRBJ1-1, with 7 bases aligning to TRBD1. The V gene end was trimmed by 7 bases and the J gene end by 10 bases; junction bases not matched to a gene: 9. Germline CDR1 is SQVTM and CDR2 is ANQGSEA. This CDR3 comprises 11 residues. CDR3 region: CSAVQGSGAFF. The CDR3 DNA is TGCAGCGCAGTACAGGGGTCGGGAGCTTTCTTT.

This chain uses TRBV7-3 with TRBJ1-4; D gene uncertain. The germline V gene has CDR1 SGHTA and CDR2 FQGTGA. The CDR3 runs 15 residues. The ends were cut back, 6 bases at V and 0 bases at J, with 11 bases in the middle. The CDR3 region is CASSLTRATNEKLFF. CDR3 in DNA: TGTGCCAGCAGTCTGACGCGGGCAACTAATGAAAAACTGTTTTTT.

The chain joins TRBV12-3 or TRBV12-4 to TRBJ1-1, with D possibly being TRBD1 (6 bases). V was cut by 6 bases and J by 5 bases, with 13 bases left in between. This CDR3 spans 13 amino acids. The CDR3 nucleotides read TGTGCCAGCAGATACGACAGGTATACTGAAGCTTTCTTT. Protein: CASRYDRYTEAFF.

The gene calls are TRBV18 and TRBJ2-7, with TRBD1 matching 9 bases. V shed 1 base and J 5 bases; nucleotides not matched to a gene: 3. CDR1 and CDR2 (germline): KGHSH, LQKENI. This CDR3 has 14 residues. CDR3 residues: CASSPQGQGNEQYV. The CDR3 DNA reads as TGTGCCAGCTCACCACAAGGACAGGGGAACGAGCAGTACGTC.

The chain couples TRBV5-1 to TRBJ2-1, with a tentative D call TRBD2 (7 bases). V lost 4 bases to trimming and J lost 6 bases, with 29 bases between them. The germline CDR1 and CDR2 sequences are SGHRS and YFSETQ. The length of the CDR3 is 19 residues. The CDR3 loop is CASSLARGAESAGINEQFF. The CDR3 coding sequence is TGCGCCAGCAGCCTGGCACGGGGGGCCGAGTCGGCTGGTATCAATGAGCAGTTCTTC.

V usage is TRBV5-1 and J usage is TRBJ1-1; no clear D gene. The CDR3 loop spans 14 amino acids. Germline V CDR1 and CDR2: SGHRS, YFSETQ. The V gene lost 0 bases and the J gene lost 3 bases, with 9 bases spanning the gap. The CDR3 nucleotides read TGCGCCAGCAGCTTGGGTGAGGGTTACACTGAAGCTTTCTTT. Translated: CASSLGEGYTEAFF.

The V gene is TRBV9, the J gene TRBJ1-1; no reliable D call. V was clipped by 4 bases and J by 0 bases, with 10 bases between them. The CDR3 has 14 amino acids. Germline loops: CDR1 SGDLS, CDR2 YYNGEE. In nucleotides, the CDR3 is TGTGCCAGCAGCATCACTAGTATGAACACTGAAGCTTTCTTT. It yields the protein CASSITSMNTEAFF.

The chain joins TRBV28 to TRBJ1-1; D is possibly TRBD1 (5 bases). This CDR3 is built from 15 residues. Between the trimmed V and J ends, which lost 2 bases and 5 bases, there was a span of 15 bases. Looked up from germline, CDR1 is MDHEN and CDR2 is SYDVKM. The CDR3: CASSLAPGGWTEAFF. The CDR3 DNA sequence: TGTGCCAGCAGTTTAGCCCCCGGGGGATGGACTGAAGCTTTCTTT.

The chain couples TRBV7-9 to TRBJ2-2, with 7 bases matching TRBD1. This CDR3 has 15 amino acids. Germline V CDR1 and CDR2: SEHNR, FQNEAQ (reference sequence). Trimming removed 5 bases from V and 4 bases from J; junction bases left unmatched: 7. CDR3: CASSRQGIGTGELFF. The DNA of the CDR3 is TGTGCCAGCAGCAGACAGGGAATAGGCACCGGGGAGCTGTTTTTT.

This sequence joins TRBV28 and TRBJ2-1; D remains ambiguous. The CDR3 totals 13 residues. Trimming removed 8 bases at V and 7 bases at J, with 15 bases between. Germline V gives CDR1 MDHEN, CDR2 SYDVKM. The CDR3 reads CASQRPLGNEQFF. The CDR3 nucleotides are TGTGCCAGCCAGCGACCGCTCGGGAATGAGCAGTTCTTC.

The chain uses TRBV6-1 and TRBJ1-2, with 7 nucleotides matching TRBD1. After removal of 3 bases from V and 8 bases from J, the junction contained 15 bases not matched to a gene. Germline V gene sequence: CDR1 MNHNS, CDR2 SASEGT. The CDR3 consists of 16 residues. The CDR3 region has the DNA TGTGCCAGCAGTGATGTGGGCACAGGGGCCGTCAGCGGCTACACCTTC. Protein product: CASSDVGTGAVSGYTF.

The V gene is TRBV10-2, the J gene TRBJ1-5; 8 nucleotides line up with TRBD1. In germline, CDR1 is WSHSY, CDR2 SAAADI. The V and J ends lost 6 bases and 3 bases, in that order; junction bases with no gene match: 7. There are 15 residues in the CDR3. CDR3 in DNA: TGCGCCAGCAGCGACCGGGACAGGTTCAATCAGCCCCAGCATTTT. Translation: CASSDRDRFNQPQHF.

The rearrangement joins TRBV19 to TRBJ1-5; possible D gene TRBD1, 6 bases. Germline-derived CDR1 and CDR2 are LNHDA and SQIVND (reference sequence). Deletions cut 7 bases from V and 2 bases from J, with 9 bases between. The CDR3 spans 13 residues. CDR3 region: CASTGAGNQPQHF. For the CDR3, the DNA is TGTGCCAGTACAGGGGCAGGCAATCAGCCCCAGCATTTT.

The rearrangement uses TRBV3-1 (or the pseudogene TRBV3-2) and TRBJ2-1; 15 bases are a match to TRBD2. V was pared by 4 bases and J by 11 bases, with 3 bases of the junction left unmatched. Germline V gene lookup returns CDR1 LGHDT and CDR2 YNNKEL (reference sequence). This CDR3 has 14 amino acids. The CDR3: CASSLGLAGGKQFF. The CDR3 DNA follows: TGTGCCAGCAGCCTGGGACTAGCGGGGGGTAAGCAGTTCTTC.

Comments on this clone: This specimen includes other DNA sequences encoding the same CDR3. The chain joins TRBV12-3 or TRBV12-4 to TRBJ1-4, with D possibly matching TRBD1 (5 bases). Trimming removed 3 bases at V and 8 bases at J, with 10 bases between. This CDR3 is 13 amino acids long. CDR3 in DNA: TGTGCCAGCAGTTTGGCGGGGCGCGAAAAACTGTTTTTT. Encoded protein: CASSLAGREKLFF.

The chain is built from TRBV11-3 and TRBJ2-1; 12 nucleotides agree with TRBD2. The V and J ends lost 5 bases and 15 bases, in that order; junction bases with no gene match: 14. Germline values: CDR1 SGHNT, CDR2 YENEEA. This CDR3 spans 15 amino acids. This CDR3 is CASSLTSGGKGGPFF. The DNA for the CDR3 is TGTGCCAGCAGCCTGACTAGCGGGGGAAAAGGGGGTCCGTTCTTC.